The present T cell receptor (beta chain) was sequenced within a study of CD8 T cells in Susac syndrome. Random hexamers were used to reverse transcribe about 0.45 to 1 ug of RNA. An immunoSEQ multiplex PCR generated amplified TCR beta CDR3 products spanning 54 Vbeta and 13 Jbeta. Each CDR3 protein is one row after TCRdb ran MiXCR on the immunoSEQ multiplex PCR reads. Of approximately 130,000 distinct CDR3 sequences listed, under 95% are singletons. V was clipped by 0 bases and J by 7 bases, with 15 bases between them. CDR1 is SEHNR, CDR2 FQNEAQ, per germline (reference sequence). The CDR3 runs to 15 residues.

This TCR derives from a human donor with multiple sclerosis. V is TRBV7-9 and J is TRBJ1-2; D may be TRBD1 (6 bases). The specimen sequenced was CD8+ T cells from PBMCs. In DNA, the CDR3 is TGTGCCAGCAGCTTAGCTGTACAGGGTGAAGGTGGCTACACCTTC. Protein: CASSLAVQGEGGYTF.